This TCR beta chain derives from a study of cytomegalovirus exposure and HLA in healthy donors. Broader study findings: According to the study, around 180 TCR beta chains were cytomegalovirus-associated.

All the people who gave samples were healthy bone marrow donors. This CDR3 is built from 13 residues. With 3 bases clipped from V and 10 bases from J, the junction kept 4 bases outside the gene matches. The V gene's germline CDR1 is SGHTA and CDR2 FQGNSA. The study ran its PCR with 60 Vbeta and 13 Jbeta primers. TCRdb keeps only in-frame clones here, not all; method: immunoSEQ multiplex PCR. Here the sample spans around 99,000 clones, 65% to 90% being singletons. With regard to this clone: Antigen specificity is unknown.

This rearrangement joins TRBV7-2 to TRBJ1-4, with 8 bases identical to TRBD1. The material sequenced was PBMCs. The sequence was obtained from a woman in her 30s in good health and CMV-seronegative. CDR3 DNA: TGTGCCAGCAGCTTTGGGACAGGAGGAAAACTGTTTTTT. Protein: CASSFGTGGKLFF.